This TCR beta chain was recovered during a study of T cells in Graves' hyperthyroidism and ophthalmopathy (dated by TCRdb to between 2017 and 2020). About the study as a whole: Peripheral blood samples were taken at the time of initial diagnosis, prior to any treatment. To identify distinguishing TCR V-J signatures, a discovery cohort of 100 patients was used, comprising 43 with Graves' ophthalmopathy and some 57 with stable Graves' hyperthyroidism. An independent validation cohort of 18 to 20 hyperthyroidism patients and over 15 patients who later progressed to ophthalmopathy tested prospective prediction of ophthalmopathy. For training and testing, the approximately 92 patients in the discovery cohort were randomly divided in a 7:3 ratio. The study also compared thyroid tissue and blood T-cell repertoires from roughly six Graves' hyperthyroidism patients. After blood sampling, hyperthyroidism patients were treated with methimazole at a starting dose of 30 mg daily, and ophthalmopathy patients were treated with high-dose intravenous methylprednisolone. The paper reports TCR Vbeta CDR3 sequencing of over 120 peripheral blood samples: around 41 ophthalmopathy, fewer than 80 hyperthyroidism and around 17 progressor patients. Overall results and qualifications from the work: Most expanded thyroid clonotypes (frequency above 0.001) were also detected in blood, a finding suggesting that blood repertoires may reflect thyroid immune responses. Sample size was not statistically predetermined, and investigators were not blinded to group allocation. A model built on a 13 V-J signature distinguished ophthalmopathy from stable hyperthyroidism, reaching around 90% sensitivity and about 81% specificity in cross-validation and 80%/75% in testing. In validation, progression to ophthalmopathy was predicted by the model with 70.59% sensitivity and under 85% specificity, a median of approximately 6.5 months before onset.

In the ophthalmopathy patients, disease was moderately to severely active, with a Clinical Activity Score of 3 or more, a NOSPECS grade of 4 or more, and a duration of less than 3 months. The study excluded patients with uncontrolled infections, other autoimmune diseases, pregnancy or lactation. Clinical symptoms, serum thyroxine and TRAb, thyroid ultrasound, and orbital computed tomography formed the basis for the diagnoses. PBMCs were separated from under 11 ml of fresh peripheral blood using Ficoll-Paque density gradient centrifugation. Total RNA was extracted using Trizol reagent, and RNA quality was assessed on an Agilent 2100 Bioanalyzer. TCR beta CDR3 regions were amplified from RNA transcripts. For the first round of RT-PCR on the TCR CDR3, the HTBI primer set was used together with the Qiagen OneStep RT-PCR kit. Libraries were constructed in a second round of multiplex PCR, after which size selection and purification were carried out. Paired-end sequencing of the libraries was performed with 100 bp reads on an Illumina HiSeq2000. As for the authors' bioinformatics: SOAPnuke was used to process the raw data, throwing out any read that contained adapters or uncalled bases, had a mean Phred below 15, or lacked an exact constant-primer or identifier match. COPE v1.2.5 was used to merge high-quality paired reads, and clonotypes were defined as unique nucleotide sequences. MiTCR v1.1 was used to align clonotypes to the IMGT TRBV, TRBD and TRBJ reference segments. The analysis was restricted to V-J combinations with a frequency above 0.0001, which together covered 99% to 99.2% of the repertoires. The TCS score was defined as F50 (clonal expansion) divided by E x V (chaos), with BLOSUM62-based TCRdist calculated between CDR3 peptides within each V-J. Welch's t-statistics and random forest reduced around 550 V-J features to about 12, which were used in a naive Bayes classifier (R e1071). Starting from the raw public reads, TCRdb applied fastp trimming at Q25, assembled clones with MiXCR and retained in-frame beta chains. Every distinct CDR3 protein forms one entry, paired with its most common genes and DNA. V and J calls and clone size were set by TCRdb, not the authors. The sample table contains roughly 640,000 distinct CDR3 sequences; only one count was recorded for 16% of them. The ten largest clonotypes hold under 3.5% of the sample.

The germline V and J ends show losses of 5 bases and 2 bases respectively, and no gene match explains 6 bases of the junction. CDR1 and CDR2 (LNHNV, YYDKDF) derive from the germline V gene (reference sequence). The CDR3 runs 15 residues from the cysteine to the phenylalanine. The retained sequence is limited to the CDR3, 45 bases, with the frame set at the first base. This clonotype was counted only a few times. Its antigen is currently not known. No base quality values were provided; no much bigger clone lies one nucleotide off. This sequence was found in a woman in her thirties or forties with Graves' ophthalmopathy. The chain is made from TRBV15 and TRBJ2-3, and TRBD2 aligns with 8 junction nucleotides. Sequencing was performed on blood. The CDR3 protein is CATSREGETTDTQYF. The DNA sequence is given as TGTGCCACCAGCCGGGAGGGCGAGACCACAGATACGCAGTATTTT.